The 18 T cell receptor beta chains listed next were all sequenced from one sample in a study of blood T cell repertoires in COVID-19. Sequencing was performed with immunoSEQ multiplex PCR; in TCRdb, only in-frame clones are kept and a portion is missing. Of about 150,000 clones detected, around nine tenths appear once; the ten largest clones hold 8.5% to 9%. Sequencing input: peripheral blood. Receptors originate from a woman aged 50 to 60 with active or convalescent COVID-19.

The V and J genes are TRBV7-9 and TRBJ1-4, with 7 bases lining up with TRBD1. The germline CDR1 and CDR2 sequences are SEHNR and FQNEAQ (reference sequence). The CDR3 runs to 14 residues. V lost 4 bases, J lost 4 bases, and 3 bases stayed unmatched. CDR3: CASSSGTVNEKLFF. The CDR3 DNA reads TGTGCCAGCAGCTCCGGGACAGTTAATGAAAAACTGTTTTTT.

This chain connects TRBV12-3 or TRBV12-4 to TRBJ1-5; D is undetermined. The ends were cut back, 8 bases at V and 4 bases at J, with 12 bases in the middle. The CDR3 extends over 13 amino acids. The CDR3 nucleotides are TGTGCCAGCCGTGCCGCGGGGAATCAGCCCCAGCATTTT. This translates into CASRAAGNQPQHF.

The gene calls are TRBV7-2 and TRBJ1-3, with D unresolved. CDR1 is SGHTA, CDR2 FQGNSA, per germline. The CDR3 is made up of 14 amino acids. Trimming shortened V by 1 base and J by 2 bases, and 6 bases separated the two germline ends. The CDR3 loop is CASSLVQTGNTIYF. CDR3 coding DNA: TGTGCCAGCAGCTTAGTACAGACTGGAAACACCATATATTTT. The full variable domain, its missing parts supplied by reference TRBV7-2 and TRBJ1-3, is GAGVSQSPSNKVTEKGKDVELRCDPISGHTALYWYRQSLGQGLEFLIYFQGNSAPDKSGLPSDRFSAERTGGSVSTLTIQRTQQEDSAVYLCASSLVQTGNTIYFGEGSWLTVV.

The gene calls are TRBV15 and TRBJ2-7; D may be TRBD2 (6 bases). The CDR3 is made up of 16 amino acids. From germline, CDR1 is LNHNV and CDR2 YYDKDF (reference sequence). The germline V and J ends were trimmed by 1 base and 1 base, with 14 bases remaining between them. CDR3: CATSRVGGVGSYEQYF. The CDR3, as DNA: TGTGCCACCAGCAGAGTAGGCGGGGTAGGATCCTACGAGCAGTACTTC.

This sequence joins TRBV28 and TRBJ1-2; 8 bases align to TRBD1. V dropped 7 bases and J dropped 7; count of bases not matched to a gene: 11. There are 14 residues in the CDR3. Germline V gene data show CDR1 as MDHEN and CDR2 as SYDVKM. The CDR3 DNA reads TGTGCCAGCATCAAGCAGGGGGCTGGGGTTGGCTACACCTTC. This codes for CASIKQGAGVGYTF.

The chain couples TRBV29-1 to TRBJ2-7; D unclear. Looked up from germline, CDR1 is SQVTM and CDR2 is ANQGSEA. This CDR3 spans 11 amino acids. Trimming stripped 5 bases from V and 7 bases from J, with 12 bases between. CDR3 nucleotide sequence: TGCAGCGTTTGGTTTTCGGGTGAGCAGTACTTC. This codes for CSVWFSGEQYF.

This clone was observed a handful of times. The CDR3 coding sequence is TGTATGGCTGACTCCTACAATGAGCAGTTCTTC. Protein sequence: CMADSYNEQFF. The genes are TRBV30 and TRBJ2-1; no clear D. This CDR3 comprises 11 residues. CDR1 is GTSNPN, CDR2 SVGIG, per germline (reference sequence).

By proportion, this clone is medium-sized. CDR3 DNA: TGTGCCAGCAGTTTGACAGGGTGGAATGGCTACACCTTC. This sequence encodes CASSLTGWNGYTF. The chain carries TRBV6-2 or TRBV6-3 and TRBJ1-2, with 7 bases matching TRBD1. With V trimmed by 4 bases and J by 6 bases, 5 bases remained unmatched. CDR3 size: 13 residues. The germline V gene has CDR1 MNHEY and CDR2 SVGEGT.

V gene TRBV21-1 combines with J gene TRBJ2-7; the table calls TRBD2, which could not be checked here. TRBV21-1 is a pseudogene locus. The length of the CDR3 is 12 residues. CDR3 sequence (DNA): TGTGCCAGCAGCCGGAAGGGGAGGGAGCAGTACTTC. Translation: CASSRKGREQYF.

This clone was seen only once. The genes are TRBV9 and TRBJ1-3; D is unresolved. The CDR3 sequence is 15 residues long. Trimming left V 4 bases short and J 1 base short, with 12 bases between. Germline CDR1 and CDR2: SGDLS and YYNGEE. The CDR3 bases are TGTGCCAGCAGCTCCCAAAGCTATTCTGGAAACACCATATATTTT. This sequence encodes CASSSQSYSGNTIYF.

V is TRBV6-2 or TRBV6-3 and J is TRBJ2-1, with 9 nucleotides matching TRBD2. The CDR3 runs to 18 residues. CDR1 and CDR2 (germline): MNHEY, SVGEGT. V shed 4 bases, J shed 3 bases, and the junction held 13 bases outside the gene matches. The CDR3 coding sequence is TGTGCCAGCAGTTGGACCTGGGTACTAGCGGGTCGCTACAATGAGCAGTTCTTC. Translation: CASSWTWVLAGRYNEQFF.

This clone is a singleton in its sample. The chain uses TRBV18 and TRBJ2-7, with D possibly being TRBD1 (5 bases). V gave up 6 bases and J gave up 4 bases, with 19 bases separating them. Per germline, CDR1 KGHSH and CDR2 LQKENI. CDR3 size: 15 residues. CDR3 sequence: CASSTSRAVSYEQYF. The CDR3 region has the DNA TGTGCCAGCTCGACCTCCAGGGCGGTCTCTTACGAGCAGTACTTC.

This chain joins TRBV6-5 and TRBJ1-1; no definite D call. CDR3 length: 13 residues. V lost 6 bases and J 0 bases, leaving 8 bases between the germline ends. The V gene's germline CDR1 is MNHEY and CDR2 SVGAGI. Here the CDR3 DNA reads TGTGCCAGCAGCACCGGGATGAACACTGAAGCTTTCTTT. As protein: CASSTGMNTEAFF.

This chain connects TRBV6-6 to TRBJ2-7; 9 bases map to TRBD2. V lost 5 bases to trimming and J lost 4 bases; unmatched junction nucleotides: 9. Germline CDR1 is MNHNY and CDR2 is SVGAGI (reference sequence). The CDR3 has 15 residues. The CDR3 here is CASSIPGTSTYEQYF. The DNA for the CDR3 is TGTGCCAGCAGTATACCCGGGACTAGCACATACGAGCAGTACTTC.

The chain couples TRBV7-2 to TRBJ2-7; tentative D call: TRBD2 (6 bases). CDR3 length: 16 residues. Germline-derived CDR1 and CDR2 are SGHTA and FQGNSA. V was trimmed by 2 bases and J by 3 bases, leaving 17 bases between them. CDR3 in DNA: TGTGCCAGCAGCTTATCCGGTAGCGGAGCTTTCTACGAGCAGTACTTC. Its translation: CASSLSGSGAFYEQYF.

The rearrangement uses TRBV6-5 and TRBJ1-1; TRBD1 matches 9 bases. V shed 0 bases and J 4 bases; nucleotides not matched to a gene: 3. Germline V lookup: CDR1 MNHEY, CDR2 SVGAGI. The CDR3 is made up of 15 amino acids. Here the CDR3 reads CASSYSRDRATEAFF. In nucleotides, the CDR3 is TGTGCCAGCAGTTACTCAAGGGACAGGGCCACTGAAGCTTTCTTT.

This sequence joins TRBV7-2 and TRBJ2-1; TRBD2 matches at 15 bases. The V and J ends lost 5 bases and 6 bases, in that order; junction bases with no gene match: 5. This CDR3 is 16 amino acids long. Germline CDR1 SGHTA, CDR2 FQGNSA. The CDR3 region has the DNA TGTGCCAGCAGCCCTTGGACTAGCGGGAGGGCCAATGAGCAGTTCTTC. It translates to CASSPWTSGRANEQFF.

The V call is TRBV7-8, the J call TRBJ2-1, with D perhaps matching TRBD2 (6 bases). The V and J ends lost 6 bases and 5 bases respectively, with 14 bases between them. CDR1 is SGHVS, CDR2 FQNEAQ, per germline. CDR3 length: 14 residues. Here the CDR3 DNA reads TGTGCCAGCAGTTATGGGGGGTCCCACAATGAGCAGTTCTTC. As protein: CASSYGGSHNEQFF. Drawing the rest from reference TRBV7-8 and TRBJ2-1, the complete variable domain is GAGVSQSPRYKVAKRGQDVALRCDPISGHVSLFWYQQALGQGPEFLTYFQNEAQLDKSGLPSDRFFAERPEGSVSTLKIQRTQQEDSAVYLCASSYGGSHNEQFFGPGTRLTVL.